The rows below give T cell receptor beta chains drawn from one sample of a study of cytomegalovirus exposure and HLA in healthy donors. Some clones are missing from TCRdb's copy, which holds only in-frame ones; the method was immunoSEQ multiplex PCR. The sample comprises over 150,000 clones, 91% of which are singletons, and 3% rests with the top ten. Sequencing was done on a sample of PBMCs. The source is a woman aged 18-29 years in good health and CMV-seropositive. CDR3s include the opening cysteine and the closing phenylalanine or tryptophan. D genes are given only for firm matches. Clone size is shown for a subset of rows, as once, few, many or a class of expanded clone.

TRBJ2-7	TRBV11-1	-	-	CASSPGGYEQYF	TGTGCCAGCAGCCCCGGCGGCTACGAGCAGTACTTC
TRBJ1-1	TRBV9	-	-	CASSVDDSGWGEAFF	TGTGCCAGCAGCGTAGACGACAGCGGGTGGGGTGAAGCTTTCTTT
TRBJ1-2	TRBV29-1	-	TRBD1	CSVGDRENYGYTF	TGCAGCGTGGGGGACAGGGAAAACTATGGCTACACCTTC
TRBJ1-5	TRBV18	-	TRBD1	CASSPPGTGLEPQHF	TGTGCCAGCTCACCACCCGGGACAGGGCTGGAGCCCCAGCATTTT
TRBJ2-5	TRBV27	-	-	CASPLAAETQYF	TGTGCCAGCCCCCTCGCGGCGGAGACCCAGTACTTC
TRBJ2-7	TRBV11-3	-	TRBD1	CASSLKTGGSYEQYF	TGTGCCAGCAGCTTAAAGACAGGGGGCTCCTACGAGCAGTACTTC
TRBJ2-7	TRBV18	-	TRBD2	CASSPPVGGYEQYF	TGTGCCAGCTCACCACCCGTGGGAGGGTACGAGCAGTACTTC
TRBJ2-2	TRBV28	-	TRBD2	CASSLGLAGVSGELFF	TGTGCCAGCAGTCTCGGACTAGCGGGAGTTTCCGGGGAGCTGTTTTTT
TRBJ1-2	TRBV19	-	TRBD1	CASSTPGQGNYGYTF	TGTGCCAGTAGTACCCCGGGACAGGGGAACTATGGCTACACCTTC
TRBJ2-7	TRBV7-6	-	-	CASSLGAIAAYEQYF	TGTGCCAGCAGCTTAGGGGCTATAGCGGCCTACGAGCAGTACTTC
TRBJ2-2	TRBV2	-	TRBD2	CASSEQSGGDTGELFF	TGTGCCAGCAGTGAACAAAGCGGGGGGGACACCGGGGAGCTGTTTTTT
TRBJ2-7	TRBV27	-	TRBD2	CASSQTSGGYEQYF	TGTGCCAGCAGTCAAACTAGCGGGGGTTACGAGCAGTACTTC
TRBJ2-1	TRBV4-1	-	-	CASSQPLGQLDNEQFF	TGCGCCAGCAGCCAGCCCCTGGGGCAGCTTGACAATGAGCAGTTCTTC
TRBJ2-7	TRBV2	-	TRBD2	CASRVNPSGRAPPYEQYF	TGTGCCAGCAGGGTCAACCCTAGCGGGAGGGCCCCACCCTACGAGCAGTACTTC
TRBJ1-5	TRBV21-1	-	-	CASSKAPHGIVGDQPQHF	TGTGCCAGCAGCAAAGCCCCCCATGGTATTGTGGGAGATCAGCCCCAGCATTTT
TRBJ2-1	TRBV4-3	once	-	CASSQTTGSSEQFF	TGCGCCAGCAGCCAAACGACAGGTAGCAGTGAGCAGTTCTTC
TRBJ2-5	TRBV7-9	-	TRBD2	CASRPGGETQYF	TGTGCCAGCAGACCGGGAGGGGAGACCCAGTACTTC
TRBJ2-7	TRBV15	-	-	CATGGGPYEQYF	TGTGCCACCGGGGGGGGGCCCTACGAGCAGTACTTC
TRBJ1-3	TRBV21-1	-	-	CASSPEVGREDSGNTIYF	TGTGCCAGCAGCCCTGAGGTCGGCAGGGAGGACTCTGGAAACACCATATATTTT
TRBJ2-3	TRBV5-1	once	TRBD2	CASSAPTSLHTDTQYF	TGCGCCAGCAGCGCCCCGACTAGCCTACACACAGATACGCAGTATTTT
TRBJ1-1	TRBV7-6	-	TRBD1	CASSLRVGQGAISLGAAFF	TGTGCCAGCAGCTTAAGGGTAGGACAGGGGGCGATTTCCTTAGGGGCAGCTTTCTTT
TRBJ2-7	TRBV6-1	-	TRBD1	CASSKQTGTNYEQYF	TGTGCCAGCAGCAAGCAGACAGGGACCAACTACGAGCAGTACTTC
TRBJ1-1	TRBV7-2	-	-	CASSLRQLRNTEAFF	TGTGCCAGCAGCCTAAGACAGCTCCGGAACACTGAAGCTTTCTTT
TRBJ2-2	TRBV6-5	-	-	CASSRGTGELFF	TGTGCCAGCAGTCGCGGGACCGGGGAGCTGTTTTTT
TRBJ1-2	TRBV6-1	once	TRBD1	CASSEEAGGGYGYTF	TGTGCCAGCAGTGAAGAGGCAGGGGGCGGTTATGGCTACACCTTC
TRBJ1-1	TRBV29-1	-	TRBD1	CSVPGQGFGTEAFF	TGCAGCGTTCCGGGACAGGGGTTCGGCACTGAAGCTTTCTTT
TRBJ2-2	TRBV23-1	-	TRBD1	CASSHSGQYTGELFF	TGCGCCAGCAGTCATTCGGGACAGTACACCGGGGAGCTGTTTTTT
TRBJ2-4	TRBV7-2	-	-	CASSLVEGIQYF	TGTGCCAGCAGCTTAGTGGAGGGGATTCAGTACTTC
TRBJ2-1	TRBV29-1	-	-	CSVVYPGSNEQFF	TGCAGCGTTGTCTACCCTGGGAGTAATGAGCAGTTCTTC
TRBJ2-7	TRBV5-1	-	TRBD1	CASSSPGQGLYEQYF	TGCGCCAGCAGCTCTCCGGGACAGGGGCTCTACGAGCAGTACTTC
TRBJ2-7	TRBV27	-	-	CASSLETGLVYEQYF	TGTGCCAGCAGTTTAGAGACAGGACTTGTCTACGAGCAGTACTTC
TRBJ1-6	TRBV18	-	-	CASSTDGENSPLHF	TGTGCCAGCTCAACAGACGGGGAAAATTCACCCCTCCACTTT
TRBJ1-2	TRBV2	-	-	CASKEGLSANYGYTF	TGTGCCAGCAAGGAGGGACTTTCGGCTAACTATGGCTACACCTTC
TRBJ2-7	TRBV18	-	TRBD2	CASSPVLAVEQYF	TGTGCCAGCTCACCAGTCCTAGCGGTCGAGCAGTACTTC
TRBJ2-5	TRBV29-1	-	-	CSVEDRGQETQYF	TGCAGCGTTGAAGACAGGGGCCAAGAGACCCAGTACTTC
TRBJ1-1	TRBV4-1	-	-	CASSQDAGRRRSPEAFF	TGCGCCAGCAGCCAAGATGCGGGGCGACGACGAAGCCCTGAAGCTTTCTTT
TRBJ1-1	TRBV7-8	-	-	CASSQGLMNTEAFF	TGTGCCAGCAGCCAGGGACTTATGAACACTGAAGCTTTCTTT
TRBJ2-5	TRBV19	few	-	CASSIRETQYF	TGTGCCAGTAGTATTCGGGAGACCCAGTACTTC
TRBJ2-3	TRBV7-8	-	TRBD2	CASSLLAGVKLTDTQYF	TGTGCCAGCAGCCTACTAGCGGGCGTAAAACTCACAGATACGCAGTATTTT
TRBJ2-1	TRBV5-6	-	-	CASSLERYNEQFF	TGTGCCAGCAGCTTGGAGCGGTACAATGAGCAGTTCTTC
TRBJ2-7	TRBV5-4	-	-	CASSLVGTGKEQYF	TGTGCCAGCAGCTTGGTCGGTACAGGGAAGGAGCAGTACTTC
TRBJ2-6	TRBV30	-	TRBD1	CAWSVSGPTGLSSGANVLTF	TGTGCCTGGAGTGTTTCTGGGCCGACAGGGCTAAGCTCTGGGGCCAACGTCCTGACTTTC
TRBJ2-3	TRBV6-5	-	TRBD1	CASSYTGARGDTQYF	TGTGCCAGCAGTTACACAGGGGCTCGGGGAGATACGCAGTATTTT